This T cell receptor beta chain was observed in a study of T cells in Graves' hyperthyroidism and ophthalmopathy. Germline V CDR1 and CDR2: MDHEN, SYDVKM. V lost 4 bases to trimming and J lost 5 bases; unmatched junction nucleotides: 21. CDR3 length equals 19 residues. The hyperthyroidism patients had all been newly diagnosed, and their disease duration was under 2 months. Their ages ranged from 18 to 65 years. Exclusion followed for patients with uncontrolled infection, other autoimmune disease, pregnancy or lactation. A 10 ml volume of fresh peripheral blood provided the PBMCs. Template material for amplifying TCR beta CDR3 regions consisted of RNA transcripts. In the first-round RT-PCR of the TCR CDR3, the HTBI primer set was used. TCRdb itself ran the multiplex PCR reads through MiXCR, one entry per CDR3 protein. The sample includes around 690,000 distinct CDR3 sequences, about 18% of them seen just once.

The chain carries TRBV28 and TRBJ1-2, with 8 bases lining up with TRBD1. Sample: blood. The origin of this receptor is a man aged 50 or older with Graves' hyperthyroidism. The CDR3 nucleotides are TGTGCCAGCAGTTCCTACTCCGCAAACAGGGGGTTTGGGGAATATGGCTACACCTTC. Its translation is CASSSYSANRGFGEYGYTF.